The T cell receptor (beta chain) described here comes from a study of beta chain features in type 1 diabetes. In the study overall: Comparable age, gender and cell yields were observed in patients relative to healthy donors. Study-level findings and limits: There was a possibility that cDNA sequencing over-represented cells with high TCR expression. Researchers reported that naive, central memory and Treg TCRB repertoires appeared more similar in patients than in healthy donors.

Sorted CD4+ subsets: naive, central memory, regulatory, stem cell-like memory (CD45RO/CCR7/CD25/CD127/CD95/CD27 panel). The study reverse transcribed the entire isolated RNA, so it sequenced expressed TCRB transcripts. The method was immunoSEQ multiplex PCR; TCRdb's version includes in-frame clones alone and lacks a portion of them. The sample has roughly 350,000 clones, 8% to 13% seen once. For this clone: Its cognate antigen is unknown.

Sequencing was performed on naive CD4+ T cells from blood. The TCR sequence derives from a woman aged 25-40 years in good health.

CDR3 DNA sequence: TGTGCCAGCAGCTTAGTCTCCGGGGATACGCAGTATTTT. Its protein product is CASSLVSGDTQYF. The chain has TRBV11-3 and TRBJ2-3, with no clear D. V was cut by 1 base and J by 6 bases, with 8 bases left in between. This CDR3 has 13 residues. Germline V gene sequence: CDR1 SGHNT, CDR2 YENEEA.